This T cell receptor (beta chain) was sequenced in a study of T cell clonotyping in hematopoietic cell transplantation. Findings and caveats of the study: Recipient TCR diversity dropped after transplant; expanded clonotypes rose from day 30 to 180. Few recipient clonotypes overlapped donors; over 97% were de novo at given depth. Graft donor and pretransplant recipient Inverse Simpson Index values predicted broader posttransplant TCR diversity.

TCRdb's table, derived via immunoSEQ multiplex PCR, lists solely in-frame clones and lacks some. The table shows 13,000 to 15,000 clones, with just over 95% occurring only once. Between the trimmed V and J ends, which lost 6 bases and 10 bases, there was a span of 16 bases. Per germline, CDR1 MNHEY and CDR2 SVGAGI. This CDR3 has 14 residues. A single count supports this clone. Its matching antigen is unknown. Samples: about 28 days before transplant, then days 30, 100 and 180 after. The chain combines TRBV6-5 with TRBJ1-6; weak D call: TRBD1 (5 bases). The input for sequencing was peripheral blood mononuclear cells, taken 30 days after allogeneic stem cell transplant. This receptor was obtained from a female patient aged 45-60 years who had an allogeneic stem cell transplant from an unrelated donor, so T cells may come from the graft donor. Some clones in this sample may be carry-over from other donors' samples. CDR3 amino acids: CASSSGGANSPLHF. The CDR3 nucleotides read TGTGCCAGCAGCTCTGGGGGAGCTAACTCACCCCTCCACTTT.